This T cell receptor (beta chain) was profiled in a study of post-analysis software for immune sequencing data. Study in general: The disease courses covered relapsing-remitting, secondary progressive and progressive-relapsing multiple sclerosis.

Study results and caveats: In patients, TRBV5-6, TRBV5-1 and TRBV20-1 belonged to five TRBV segments found more frequently than in controls.

Presence of unique molecular identifiers characterized the TCR beta cDNA libraries. In TCRdb, the PCR reads were re-called with MiXCR into one record per CDR3 protein. The sample has hundreds of thousands of distinct CDR3 sequences; roughly 58% are singletons. To note about this clonotype: Its antigen remains unidentified.

CDR1 is MGHRA and CDR2 is YSYEKL in the germline V gene. The CDR3 length is 15 residues. The chain carries TRBV4-1 and TRBJ2-5, with D hard to call. The DNA end is a closer match to TRBJ2-7, so the J assignment may be wrong. The receptor was derived from a girl between 10 and 17 years old with multiple sclerosis. The sequenced sample consisted of blood. The CDR3 loop reads CASSPRSKGIHEQYF. In nucleotides, the CDR3 is TGCGCCAGCAGCCCCCGCTCTAAGGGAATCCACGAGCAGTACTTC.